The entry below gives a single T cell receptor (beta chain) sequence along with its context. Its antigen is unidentified. The data originate from a study of response to subunit inactivated influenza vaccine. TCRdb ran MiXCR on the RT-PCR reads and lists one entry per CDR3 protein. The table has hundreds of thousands of distinct CDR3 sequences, 13% to 15% seen once; the top ten hold about 7.6%. Trimming removed 1 base at V and 3 bases at J, with 13 bases between. The CDR3 totals 15 residues. Germline V lookup: CDR1 LNHNV, CDR2 YYDKDF (reference sequence). General study results and limits: The authors proposed limited new T cell recruitment per seasonal influenza vaccination.

This specimen consisted of PBMCs from blood, obtained approximately 15 days before vaccination. This sequence joins TRBV15 and TRBJ2-7, with D hard to call. The receptor was derived from a man aged 50 to 60 who received an inactivated influenza vaccine. DNA for the CDR3: TGTGCCACCAGCAGAGTAGGTGGCAGCGTCTACGAGCAGTACTTC. This sequence encodes CATSRVGGSVYEQYF.